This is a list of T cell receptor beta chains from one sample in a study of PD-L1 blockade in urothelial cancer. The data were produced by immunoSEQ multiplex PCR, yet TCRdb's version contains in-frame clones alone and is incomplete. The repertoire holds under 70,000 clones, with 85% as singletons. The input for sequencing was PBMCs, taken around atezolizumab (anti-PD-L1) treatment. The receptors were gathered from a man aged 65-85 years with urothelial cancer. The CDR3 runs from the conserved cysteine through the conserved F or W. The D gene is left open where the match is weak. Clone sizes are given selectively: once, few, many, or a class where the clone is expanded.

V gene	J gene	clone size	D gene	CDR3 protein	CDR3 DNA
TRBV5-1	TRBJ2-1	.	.	CASSLQSGPYNEQFF	TGCGCCAGCAGCTTGCAGAGCGGCCCCTACAATGAGCAGTTCTTC
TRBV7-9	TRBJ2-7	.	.	CASSLAQGGEQYF	TGTGCCAGCAGCTTAGCCCAGGGTGGGGAGCAGTACTTC
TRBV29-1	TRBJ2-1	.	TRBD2	CSLAGSSYNEQFF	TGCAGTTTAGCGGGGAGCTCCTACAATGAGCAGTTCTTC
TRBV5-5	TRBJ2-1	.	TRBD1	CASSPGQGVDNEQFF	TGTGCCAGCAGCCCGGGACAGGGGGTGGACAATGAGCAGTTCTTC
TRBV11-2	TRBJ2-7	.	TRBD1	CASSLDRTGVYEQYF	TGTGCCAGCAGCTTAGATCGGACAGGGGTCTACGAGCAGTACTTC
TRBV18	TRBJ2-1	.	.	CASSPPLAGGSNEQFF	TGTGCCAGCTCACCACCGTTGGCCGGGGGTAGCAATGAGCAGTTCTTC
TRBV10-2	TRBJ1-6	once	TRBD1	CASSSGTGGAMGSPLHF	TGCGCCAGCAGTTCCGGGACAGGAGGAGCCATGGGTTCACCCCTCCACTTT
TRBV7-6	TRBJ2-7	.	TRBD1	CASSLEAGGTREQYF	TGTGCCAGCAGCTTAGAGGCAGGGGGAACGCGCGAGCAGTACTTC
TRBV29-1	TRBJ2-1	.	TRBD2	CSVLGLAGGGEQFF	TGCAGCGTTCTGGGACTAGCGGGAGGTGGTGAGCAGTTCTTC
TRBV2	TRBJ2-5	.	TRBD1	CASSRGQVQETQYF	TGTGCCAGCAGCAGGGGGCAGGTCCAAGAGACCCAGTACTTC
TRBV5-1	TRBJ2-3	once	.	CASSLVPGGLTDTQYF	TGCGCCAGCAGCTTGGTCCCAGGAGGGCTCACAGATACGCAGTATTTT
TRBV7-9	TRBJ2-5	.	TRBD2	CASSLAGGRGETQYF	TGTGCCAGCAGTCTCGCGGGGGGGAGGGGAGAGACCCAGTACTTC
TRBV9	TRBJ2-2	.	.	CASSVASATTNTGELFF	TGTGCCAGCAGCGTAGCGTCAGCTACTACCAACACCGGGGAGCTGTTTTTT
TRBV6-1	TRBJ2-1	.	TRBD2	CASSASLATHYNEQFF	TGTGCCAGCAGTGCCTCACTAGCGACCCACTACAATGAGCAGTTCTTC
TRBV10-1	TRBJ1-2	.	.	CASSPGVNYGYTF	TGCGCCAGCAGTCCCGGGGTTAACTATGGCTACACCTTC
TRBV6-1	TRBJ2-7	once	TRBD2	CASSSSGREWDEQYF	TGTGCCAGCAGTAGTAGCGGGAGAGAATGGGACGAGCAGTACTTC
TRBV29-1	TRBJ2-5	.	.	CSVSPHDRPGETQYF	TGCAGCGTGTCCCCTCACGACAGGCCTGGGGAGACCCAGTACTTC
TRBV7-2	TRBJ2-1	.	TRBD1	CASSPKTGNEQFF	TGTGCCAGCAGCCCCAAGACAGGGAATGAGCAGTTCTTC
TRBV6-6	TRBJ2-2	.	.	CASSIRNTGELFF	TGTGCCAGCAGTATCAGGAACACCGGGGAGCTGTTTTTT
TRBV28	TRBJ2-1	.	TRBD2	CASSFSRGGHNEQFF	TGTGCCAGCAGTTTCTCAAGGGGAGGGCACAATGAGCAGTTCTTC
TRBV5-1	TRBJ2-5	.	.	CASSGGETQYF	TGCGCCAGCAGCGGGGGGGAGACCCAGTACTTC
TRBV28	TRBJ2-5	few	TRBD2	CASITGLAGGRLGETQYF	TGTGCCAGCATCACGGGGCTAGCGGGAGGTCGCTTGGGGGAGACCCAGTACTTC
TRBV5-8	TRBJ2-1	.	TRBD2	CASSLELSGGLNEQFF	TGTGCCAGCAGCTTGGAACTGAGCGGGGGCCTCAATGAGCAGTTCTTC
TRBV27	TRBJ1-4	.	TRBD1	CASSLRGQGEKLFF	TGTGCCAGCAGTTTACGGGGACAGGGTGAAAAACTGTTTTTT
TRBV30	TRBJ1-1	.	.	CAWGYPRADTEAFF	TGTGCCTGGGGTTACCCGCGGGCAGACACTGAAGCTTTCTTT
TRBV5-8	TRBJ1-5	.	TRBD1	CASSGGTGEWQPQHF	TGTGCCAGCAGCGGTGGGACAGGGGAGTGGCAGCCCCAGCATTTT
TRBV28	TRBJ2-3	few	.	CASTPTWAGTLETDTQYF	TGTGCCAGCACCCCTACCTGGGCCGGGACACTGGAGACAGATACGCAGTATTTT
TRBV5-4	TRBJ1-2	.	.	CASSLEPRDYGYTF	TGTGCCAGCAGCCTAGAGCCCAGGGACTATGGCTACACCTTC
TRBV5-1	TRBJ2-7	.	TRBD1	CASSLDPTGPYEQYF	TGCGCCAGCAGCTTGGATCCGACAGGGCCCTACGAGCAGTACTTC
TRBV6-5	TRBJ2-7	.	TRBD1	CASRGSRGPHEQYF	TGTGCCAGCAGGGGAAGCAGGGGGCCGCACGAGCAGTACTTC
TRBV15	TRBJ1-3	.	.	CATSMGGSGNTIYF	TGTGCCACCAGCATGGGAGGATCTGGAAACACCATATATTTT
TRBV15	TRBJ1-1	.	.	CATSTRAGSNTEAFF	TGTGCCACCAGCACCAGAGCGGGGTCGAACACTGAAGCTTTCTTT
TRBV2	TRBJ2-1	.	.	CASSRQFDEQFF	TGTGCCAGCAGTAGACAGTTCGATGAGCAGTTCTTC
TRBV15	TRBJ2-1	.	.	CATSRVADNEQFF	TGTGCCACCAGCAGAGTCGCGGACAATGAGCAGTTCTTC
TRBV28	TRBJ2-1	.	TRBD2	CASSPPGGLSNEQFF	TGTGCCAGCAGCCCGCCGGGGGGATTGAGCAATGAGCAGTTCTTC
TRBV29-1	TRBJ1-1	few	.	CSALRDMNTEAFF	TGCAGCGCTCTCAGGGACATGAACACTGAAGCTTTCTTT
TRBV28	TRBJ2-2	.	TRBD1	CASSQPTGQGAVGELFF	TGTGCCAGCAGTCAACCCACGGGTCAGGGGGCGGTCGGGGAGCTGTTTTTT
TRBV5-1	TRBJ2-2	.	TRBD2	CASSFGTMNTGELFF	TGCGCCAGCAGCTTCGGGACTATGAACACCGGGGAGCTGTTTTTT
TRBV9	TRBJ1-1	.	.	CASSLEAITGTEAFF	TGTGCCAGCAGCCTAGAGGCTATTACGGGCACTGAAGCTTTCTTT
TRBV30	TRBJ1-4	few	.	CAWNVGPGEKLFF	TGTGCCTGGAACGTAGGCCCGGGTGAAAAACTGTTTTTT
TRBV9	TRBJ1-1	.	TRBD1	CASSTGMNTEAFF	TGTGCCAGCTCGACAGGGATGAACACTGAAGCTTTCTTT
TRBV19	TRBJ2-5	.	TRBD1	CAGYTGDDGSQYF	TGTGCCGGCTATACAGGGGACGACGGGTCCCAGTACTTC
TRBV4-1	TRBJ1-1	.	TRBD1	CASSPRTGGTEAFF	TGCGCCAGCAGCCCGCGGACAGGGGGCACTGAAGCTTTCTTT
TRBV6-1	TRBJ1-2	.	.	CASSEKVGGYGYTF	TGTGCCAGCAGTGAAAAAGTCGGGGGCTATGGCTACACCTTC
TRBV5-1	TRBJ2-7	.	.	CASNPGRRGDEQYF	TGCGCCAGCAACCCTGGACGGCGGGGCGACGAGCAGTACTTC